The clone carrying this T cell receptor beta chain was seen only a few times. Its specificity is not known. The CDR3 sequence is 11 residues long. Germline V CDR1 and CDR2: DFQATT, SNEGSKA (reference sequence). V was pared by 3 bases and J by 0 bases, with 2 bases between. This entry belongs to a study of T-cell memory formation after mild COVID-19. The study, taken as a whole, reports: Within pre-infection memory, some responding clones were found, suggesting cross-reactive memory joined. CM and EM subsets held most contracting CD4+ clones; EMRA held CD8+ ones.

MiXCR was run by TCRdb on the 5' RACE reads, yielding one entry per CDR3 protein. The profile shows 150,000 or so distinct CDR3 sequences, more than 12% of them singletons. The chain uses TRBV20-1 and TRBJ1-1; no firm D call. The sequenced material came from PBMCs or a T cell subset sorted from them (not recorded which). This sequence was found in an adult woman who had mild COVID-19 (a few samples of this study predate the infection). Cell type and time point are not known. For the CDR3, the DNA is TGCAGTGCTAGGGTGAACACTGAAGCTTTCTTT. Translated, it gives CSARVNTEAFF.